Here is one TCR beta chain with its context. Without the conserved terminal phenylalanine or tryptophan, this CDR3 likely stems from a read error. The data originate from a study of tumor and adjacent non-tumor tissue in lung cancer. Three rounds of nested PCR, following a modified ARM-PCR protocol, produced the TCRbeta library. MiXCR, run by TCRdb on the multiplex PCR reads, gives a single entry per CDR3 protein. The sample carries more than 75,000 distinct CDR3 sequences, around 70% recorded once. The CDR3 is 14 residues long. The germline V gene has CDR1 SGHAT and CDR2 FQNNGV. RNA was extracted from bulk tissue without any cell sorting.

J is TRBJ2-7 and V is TRBV11-2; D unclear. The sequence derives from a woman in her seventies with non-small cell lung cancer. What was sequenced was lung tumor tissue. For the CDR3, the DNA is TGTGCCAGCAACTTAGTCTCAAACTCCTACGAGCAGTACTCC. Translating it yields CASNLVSNSYEQYS.